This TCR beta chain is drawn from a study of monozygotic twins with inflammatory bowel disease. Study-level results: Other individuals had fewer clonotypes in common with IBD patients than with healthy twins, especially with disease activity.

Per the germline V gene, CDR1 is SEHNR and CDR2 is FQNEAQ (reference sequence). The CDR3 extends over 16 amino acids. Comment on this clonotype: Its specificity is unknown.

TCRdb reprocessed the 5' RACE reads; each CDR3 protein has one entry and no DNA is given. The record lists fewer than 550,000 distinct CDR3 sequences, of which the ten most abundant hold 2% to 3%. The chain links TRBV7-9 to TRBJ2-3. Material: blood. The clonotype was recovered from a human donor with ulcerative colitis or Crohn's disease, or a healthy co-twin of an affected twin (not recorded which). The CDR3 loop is CASRRPTTGSTDTQYF.